This T cell receptor beta chain was documented in a study of shared clonotypes between healthy human individuals. Study outcomes and limitations: The study sampled only blood, and tissue repertoires likely differ. A small donor pool kept down the genetic and exposure-history diversity that was represented. Richness estimates generally favored naive over memory subsets.

With regard to this clone: Antigen specificity is unknown.

The CDR3 spans 14 residues. Germline V lookup: CDR1 SGHNT, CDR2 YYREEE (reference sequence). V dropped 4 bases and J dropped 3; count of bases not matched to a gene: 6. Naive CD8 cells, CD45RO-negative and positively selected for CCR7, excluded terminally differentiated effector memory CD45RA+ cells. Sequenced by immunoSEQ multiplex PCR; TCRdb stores in-frame clones only, minus some. The table includes approximately 1.9 million clones, 85% to 95% detected once. This TCR came from a man younger than 30 in good health. Some clones in this sample may be carry-over from other donors' samples. The specimen was naive CD8+ T cells from PBMCs. The V call is TRBV5-4, the J call TRBJ2-7; TRBD1 matches at 8 bases. The CDR3 DNA is TGTGCCAGCAGCCTCCGGACAGGGTTCTACGAGCAGTACTTC. Translation gives CASSLRTGFYEQYF.